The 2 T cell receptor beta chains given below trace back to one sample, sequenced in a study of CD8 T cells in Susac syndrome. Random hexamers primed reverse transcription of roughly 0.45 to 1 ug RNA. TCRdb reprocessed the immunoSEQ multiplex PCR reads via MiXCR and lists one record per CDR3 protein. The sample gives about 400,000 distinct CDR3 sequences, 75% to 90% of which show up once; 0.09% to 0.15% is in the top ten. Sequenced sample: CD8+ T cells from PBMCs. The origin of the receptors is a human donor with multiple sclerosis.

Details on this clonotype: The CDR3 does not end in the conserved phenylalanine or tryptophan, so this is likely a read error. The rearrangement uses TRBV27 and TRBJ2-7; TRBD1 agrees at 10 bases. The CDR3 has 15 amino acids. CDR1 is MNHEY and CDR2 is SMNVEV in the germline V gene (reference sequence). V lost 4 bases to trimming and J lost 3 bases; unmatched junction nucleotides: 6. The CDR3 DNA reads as TGTGCCAGCAGTTCCTCCGGGACAGGGGACTACGAGCAGTACTTG. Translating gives CASSSSGTGDYEQYL.

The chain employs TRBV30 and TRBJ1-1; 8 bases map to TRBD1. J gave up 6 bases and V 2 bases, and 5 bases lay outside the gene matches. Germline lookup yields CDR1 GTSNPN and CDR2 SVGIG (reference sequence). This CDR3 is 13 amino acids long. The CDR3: CAWSRQGLAEAFF. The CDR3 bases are TGTGCCTGGAGTCGACAGGGGTTAGCTGAAGCTTTCTTT.